This TCR beta chain comes out of a study of OX40 agonist ivuxolimab in advanced cancers. Method: immunoSEQ multiplex PCR; TCRdb's copy keeps in-frame clones and lacks some. The repertoire consists of roughly 80,000 clones, with over 90% occurring once and the leading ten covering roughly 6.7%. This CDR3 region has 14 residues. Trimming at V came to 6 bases and at J to 4 bases, leaving 6 bases not matched to a gene. CDR1 and CDR2 from the germline V gene are MGHRA and YSYEKL. The J gene is TRBJ1-3, the V gene TRBV4-1; 7 nucleotides align to TRBD1. The input for sequencing was CD4+ or CD8+ T cells sorted from blood, taken in a trial of the OX40 agonist ivuxolimab. The source is an adult with an advanced solid tumor such as melanoma, head and neck, liver or kidney cancer. The CDR3: CASSPRGSGNTIYF. The CDR3 DNA follows: TGCGCCAGCAGTCCCAGGGGGTCCGGAAACACCATATATTTT.